This paragraph reports one T cell receptor beta chain. Its antigen is still unknown. Trimming left V 0 bases short and J 4 bases short, with 9 bases between. There are 14 residues in the CDR3. Germline CDR1 and CDR2: SGDLS and YYNGEE. This specimen belongs to a study of T cell responses to AZD1222 COVID-19 vaccine. Study-level results: As reported, nearly half of all spike-specific TCRs target variant regions that are unmutated. Sampling that yielded the repertoires occurred only after the peak T cell response. The sample set comprised mostly white British donors with more females, and clonal diversity was possibly underestimated.

Produced via immunoSEQ multiplex PCR; TCRdb's table is partial and in-frame only. The sample yields 140,000 to 150,000 clones, 70% to 90% seen once. The genes are TRBV9 and TRBJ2-3; a weak D match, TRBD1 (6 bases). The starting material was peripheral blood, obtained on day 0 of AZD1222 vaccination. This receptor was identified in an adult in good health. DNA of the CDR3: TGTGCCAGCAGCGTAGCTGGGGGCTCAGATACGCAGTATTTT. Translation gives CASSVAGGSDTQYF.